Each of the 20 T cell receptor beta chains below was sequenced from the same sample in a study of T cell changes during pregnancy in multiple sclerosis. Clones were read by immunoSEQ multiplex PCR, and TCRdb kept only the in-frame ones, dropping some. The sample gives 80,000 to 130,000 clones, approximately 94% of which show up once; about 0.9% is in the top ten. The starting material was peripheral blood, obtained before pregnancy. The receptors stem from a female donor with multiple sclerosis, enrolled in a pregnancy study.

V and J are TRBV6-1 and TRBJ2-7, with TRBD1 matching 9 bases. The CDR3 has 15 amino acids. The germline V gene encodes CDR1 MNHNS and CDR2 SASEGT. Trimming at V came to 6 bases and at J to 2 bases, leaving 8 bases not matched to a gene. CDR3 amino acids: CASRTPGQGAYEQYF. The CDR3 nucleotides read TGTGCCAGCAGGACCCCGGGACAGGGCGCCTACGAGCAGTACTTC.

CDR3 loop: CASSQVLTGSSYNEQFF. The CDR3 DNA follows: TGCGCCAGCAGCCAAGTTCTGACAGGAAGCTCCTACAATGAGCAGTTCTTC. The chain links TRBV4-1 to TRBJ2-1, with TRBD1 as a possible D gene (6 bases). The CDR3 has 17 residues. Trimming shortened V by 1 base and J by 0 bases, and 13 bases separated the two germline ends. Germline V lookup: CDR1 MGHRA, CDR2 YSYEKL.

The V gene is TRBV5-4, the J gene TRBJ2-2, with TRBD2 as a possible D gene (5 bases). CDR1 SGHNT and CDR2 YYREEE come from the germline V gene (reference sequence). V was clipped by 4 bases and J by 0 bases, with 13 bases between them. The CDR3 runs 16 residues. CDR3 residues: CASSGVGIANTGELFF. As DNA, the CDR3 is TGTGCCAGCAGCGGGGTCGGGATCGCGAACACCGGGGAGCTGTTTTTT.

V is TRBV2 and J is TRBJ2-3, with D maybe TRBD1 (6 bases). With 6 bases removed from V and 0 bases from J, the gap between germline ends came to 13 bases. The CDR3 is made up of 15 amino acids. Germline CDR1 and CDR2: SNHLY and FYNNEI. The CDR3: CASSVQGTSTDTQYF. CDR3 nucleotide sequence: TGTGCCAGCAGCGTCCAGGGGACGAGCACAGATACGCAGTATTTT. Complete variable domain (other parts from reference TRBV2 and TRBJ2-3): EPEVTQTPSHQVTQMGQEVILRCVPISNHLYFYWYRQILGQKVEFLVSFYNNEISEKSEIFDDQFSVERPDGSNFTLKIRSTKLEDSAMYFCASSVQGTSTDTQYFGPGTRLTVL.

The gene calls are TRBV5-6 and TRBJ2-3; 7 bases map to TRBD1. Germline V gene sequence: CDR1 SGHDT, CDR2 YYEEEE. J gave up 0 bases and V 2 bases, and 3 bases lay outside the gene matches. The CDR3 covers 15 residues. The CDR3 region has the DNA TGTGCCAGCAGCTTAGAGGGGGCTAGCACAGATACGCAGTATTTT. Translation gives CASSLEGASTDTQYF.

This rearrangement joins TRBV19 to TRBJ2-1; tentative D call: TRBD2 (5 bases). Germline lookup yields CDR1 LNHDA and CDR2 SQIVND (reference sequence). This CDR3 contains 15 residues. Trimming took off 3 bases at V and 7 bases at J, with 16 bases between the two ends. Here the CDR3 reads CASSIARDPWNEQFF. DNA for the CDR3: TGTGCCAGTAGTATTGCTCGGGATCCCTGGAATGAGCAGTTCTTC.

V usage is TRBV18 and J usage is TRBJ2-3; a weak D match, TRBD1 (6 bases). The length of the CDR3 is 16 residues. The germline V gene has CDR1 KGHSH and CDR2 LQKENI. Trimming removed 1 base at V and 1 base at J, with 12 bases between. The CDR3 is CASSPLSGGGTDTQYF. The CDR3 nucleotides read TGTGCCAGCTCACCACTGTCTGGGGGCGGCACAGATACGCAGTATTTT. The full variable domain, its missing parts supplied by reference TRBV18 and TRBJ2-3, is NAGVMQNPRHLVRRRGQEARLRCSPMKGHSHVYWYRQLPEEGLKFMVYLQKENIIDESGMPKERFSAEFPKEGPSILRIQQVVRGDSAAYFCASSPLSGGGTDTQYFGPGTRLTVL.

This clone was found once. The chain has TRBV11-2 and TRBJ2-7; D is perhaps TRBD1 (7 bases). The V end was cut by 2 bases, the J end by 3 bases, with 14 bases between. CDR1 SGHAT and CDR2 FQNNGV come from the germline V gene. The length of the CDR3 is 15 residues. CDR3 amino acids: CASSLRGLAYYEQYF. CDR3 nucleotide sequence: TGTGCCAGCAGCTTAAGGGGGCTAGCGTACTACGAGCAGTACTTC.

The genes are TRBV29-1 and TRBJ2-7; 10 bases are shared with TRBD2. The CDR3 sequence is 14 residues long. Germline values: CDR1 SQVTM, CDR2 ANQGSEA. With 3 bases clipped from V and 2 bases from J, the junction kept 4 bases outside the gene matches. CDR3 region: CSVEASGSPYEQYF. In DNA, the CDR3 is TGCAGCGTTGAGGCTAGCGGGAGCCCCTACGAGCAGTACTTC.

This sequence joins TRBV27 and TRBJ1-2; 7 nucleotides line up with TRBD1. The CDR3 is 14 residues long. Per germline, CDR1 MNHEY and CDR2 SMNVEV (reference sequence). V lost 3 bases, J lost 6 bases, and 7 bases stayed unmatched. CDR3 sequence reads: CASSFLRTGDGYTF. The CDR3, as DNA: TGTGCCAGCAGTTTTTTACGAACAGGGGATGGCTACACCTTC.

This chain links TRBV7-3 with TRBJ2-7; weak D call: TRBD2 (6 bases). Germline loops: CDR1 SGHTA, CDR2 FQGTGA. This CDR3 has 13 amino acids. Trimming pared 4 bases from V and 4 bases from J, leaving 11 bases between. The CDR3 reads CASSSRDSYEQYF. CDR3 sequence (DNA): TGTGCCAGCAGCTCTAGGGACTCGTACGAGCAGTACTTC.

This chain joins TRBV7-6 and TRBJ2-7, with a weak D call TRBD2 (6 bases). CDR3 length: 15 residues. The V and J ends lost 0 bases and 6 bases respectively, with 15 bases between them. Germline lookup yields CDR1 SGHVS and CDR2 FNYEAQ. The CDR3 coding sequence is TGTGCCAGCAGCTTAGCGGCCACTAGCCAAGGCGAGCAGTACTTC. It encodes CASSLAATSQGEQYF.

The genes are TRBV15 and TRBJ2-5, with a weak D call TRBD2 (6 bases). The CDR3 is 17 amino acids. V gave up 1 base and J gave up 6 bases, with 21 bases separating them. Germline V gene data show CDR1 as LNHNV and CDR2 as YYDKDF (reference sequence). The CDR3 reads CATSRGSNSGGAQTQYF. The CDR3 DNA is TGTGCCACCAGCAGAGGGTCTAATAGCGGAGGGGCGCAGACCCAGTACTTC.

V usage is TRBV2 and J usage is TRBJ1-5, with D unclear. Trimming left V 4 bases short and J 3 bases short, with 10 bases between. The germline CDR1 and CDR2 sequences are SNHLY and FYNNEI. The CDR3 is 14 residues long. CDR3 DNA: TGTGCCAGCAGTGCCCTATACGACAATCAGCCCCAGCATTTT. Its protein product is CASSALYDNQPQHF. The full variable domain, rest sourced from reference TRBV2 and TRBJ1-5, is EPEVTQTPSHQVTQMGQEVILRCVPISNHLYFYWYRQILGQKVEFLVSFYNNEISEKSEIFDDQFSVERPDGSNFTLKIRSTKLEDSAMYFCASSALYDNQPQHFGDGTRLSIL.

The chain has TRBV30 and TRBJ1-1, with 12 bases identical to TRBD1. The CDR3 sequence is 21 residues long. The V and J ends lost 3 bases and 1 base, in that order; junction bases with no gene match: 21. Germline assignment: CDR1 GTSNPN and CDR2 SVGIG (reference sequence). CDR3 in amino acids: CAWRQPGQGARRVPPNTEAFF. The CDR3 DNA follows: TGTGCCTGGAGACAACCGGGACAGGGGGCGCGTAGGGTGCCCCCGAACACTGAAGCTTTCTTT.

This chain uses TRBV12-5 with TRBJ2-1; D unresolved. V shed 2 bases and J shed 5 bases, with 16 bases lying between them. Germline CDR1 reads LGHNT; CDR2 reads FRNRAP. The CDR3 is 16 residues long. CDR3 nucleotide sequence: TGTGCTAGTGGTTTGAGAGAAGTAGTTCCCCACAATGAGCAGTTCTTC. Translated: CASGLREVVPHNEQFF.

The chain carries TRBV28 and TRBJ1-2; 10 bases are a match to TRBD1. The germline gives CDR1 MDHEN, CDR2 SYDVKM. The CDR3 length is 15 residues. Trimming cost V 6 bases and J 4 bases; bases outside gene matches: 8. Written as DNA, the CDR3 is TGTGCCAGCAGCCTAGGAGACAGGGGGCTCTATGGCTACACCTTC. It yields the protein CASSLGDRGLYGYTF.

This CDR3 is CSAGLAGGVPFRNNEQFF. The CDR3 DNA reads as TGCAGCGCCGGACTAGCGGGCGGAGTACCCTTTCGGAACAATGAGCAGTTCTTC. The V call is TRBV29-1, the J call TRBJ2-1; TRBD2 aligns across 11 bases. The CDR3 runs 18 residues. J lost 5 bases, V lost 7 bases, and 19 bases had no gene match. Germline lookup yields CDR1 SQVTM and CDR2 ANQGSEA.

The rearrangement joins TRBV5-6 to TRBJ2-1, with a weak D call TRBD1 (5 bases). This CDR3 spans 12 amino acids. The germline V gene encodes CDR1 SGHDT and CDR2 YYEEEE. The V gene lost 4 bases and the J gene lost 7 bases, with 9 bases spanning the gap. CDR3 sequence (DNA): TGTGCCAGCAGCCAGGGCTGGAATGAGCAGTTCTTC. Its translation: CASSQGWNEQFF. The entire variable domain, with the rest obtained from reference TRBV5-6 and TRBJ2-1, is as follows: DAGVTQSPTHLIKTRGQQVTLRCSPKSGHDTVSWYQQALGQGPQFIFQYYEEEERQRGNFPDRFSGHQFPNYSSELNVNALLLGDSALYLCASSQGWNEQFFGPGTRLTVL.

The chain has TRBV5-6 and TRBJ2-5; 8 nucleotides match TRBD2. V lost 0 bases, J lost 5 bases, and 0 bases stayed unmatched. CDR3 length equals 13 residues. Per the germline V gene, CDR1 is SGHDT and CDR2 is YYEEEE. CDR3 bases: TGTGCCAGCAGCTTGGGCGGGAGGGAGACCCAGTACTTC. Its protein is CASSLGGRETQYF.